The 9 T cell receptor beta chains presented below share a single source sample, sequenced in a study of molecular identifiers for immune sequencing clone quantification. MiXCR, applied by TCRdb to the PCR reads, yields one record per CDR3 protein. The top ten clones hold 0.65% to 0.75% of a sample with 300,000 to 400,000 distinct CDR3 sequences, roughly a quarter of them seen once. Sample: naive CD8+ T cells from blood, with Jurkat cell RNA spiked in. The subset was: FACS-sorted CD8+CD4-CCR7+CD45RA+ naive T cells. The receptor set was obtained from a human donor in good health. Some libraries in this study had Jurkat cell RNA spiked in.

Worth noting for this clonotype: A much larger clone lies a single base off, so this may be a read error. The J gene is TRBJ2-3, the V gene TRBV11-2; no reliable D call. CDR1 SGHAT and CDR2 FQNNGV come from the germline V gene. The CDR3 spans 16 residues. CDR3 DNA sequence: TGTGCCAGCGGCTTCTCAGCAGGTTATAGCACAGATACGCAGTATTTT. Amino acids: CASGFSAGYSTDTQYF. The variable domain in full, with the rest retrieved from reference TRBV11-2 and TRBJ2-3, is EAGVAQSPRYKIIEKRQSVAFWCNPISGHATLYWYQQILGQGPKLLIQFQNNGVVDDSQLPKDRFSAERLKGVDSTLKIQPAKLEDSAVYLCASGFSAGYSTDTQYFGPGTRLTVL.

The chain has TRBV2 and TRBJ1-5; no clear D. The CDR3 is made up of 15 amino acids. Trimming took off 3 bases at V and 0 bases at J, with 9 bases between the two ends. CDR1 is SNHLY, CDR2 FYNNEI, per germline. The CDR3 DNA reads as TGTGCCAGCAGTGAGTGGAGAGATAGCAATCAGCCCCAGCATTTT. This encodes CASSEWRDSNQPQHF.

The sample holds a few counts of this clonotype. The chain couples TRBV20-1 to TRBJ2-5; TRBD2 agrees at 13 bases. Germline V gene data show CDR1 as DFQATT and CDR2 as SNEGSKA (reference sequence). V dropped 0 bases and J dropped 5; count of bases not matched to a gene: 3. The CDR3 totals 15 residues. In nucleotides, the CDR3 is TGCAGTGCTAGAGACGGGACTAGCGGGACGGAGACCCAGTACTTC. This codes for CSARDGTSGTETQYF.

The rearrangement joins TRBV11-2 to TRBJ2-1, with 8 bases identical to TRBD2. The CDR3 runs 15 residues. In germline, CDR1 is SGHAT, CDR2 FQNNGV. J gave up 4 bases and V 0 bases, and 2 bases lay outside the gene matches. CDR3 residues: CASSLEAGVYNEQFF. Written as DNA, the CDR3 is TGTGCCAGCAGCTTAGAAGCGGGAGTATACAATGAGCAGTTCTTC.

Details on this clonotype: An end of the junction does not agree with germline; a read error may underlie this. The chain is built from TRBV24-1 and TRBJ2-1, with no clear D. The CDR3 contains 16 residues. CDR1 and CDR2 from the germline V gene are KGHDR and SFDVKD. The CDR3 reads CAPSAYDPPSYNEQFF. Here the CDR3 DNA reads TGTGCCCCCAGTGCCTATGACCCCCCTTCCTACAATGAGCAGTTCTTC.

The chain combines TRBV29-1 with TRBJ1-4, with D perhaps matching TRBD1 (5 bases). The CDR3 has 12 residues. Germline V lookup: CDR1 SQVTM, CDR2 ANQGSEA. V was trimmed by 3 bases and J by 14 bases, leaving 16 bases between them. Here the CDR3 reads CSVDGGGECLFF. The CDR3 coding sequence is TGCAGCGTTGATGGGGGTGGTGAATGCCTGTTTTTT.

This clonotype was counted between two and nine times. The chain links TRBV19 to TRBJ2-7, with D maybe TRBD2 (5 bases). V was cut by 3 bases and J by 4 bases, with 13 bases left in between. This CDR3 has 14 residues. The germline CDR1 and CDR2 sequences are LNHDA and SQIVND (reference sequence). CDR3 amino acids: CASSMAGFWYEQYF. The DNA of the CDR3 is TGTGCCAGTAGTATGGCGGGTTTTTGGTACGAGCAGTACTTC. Full variable domain (outside the CDR3, taken from reference TRBV19 and TRBJ2-7): DGGITQSPKYLFRKEGQNVTLSCEQNLNHDAMYWYRQDPGQGLRLIYYSQIVNDFQKGDIAEGYSVSREKKESFPLTVTSAQKNPTAFYLCASSMAGFWYEQYFGPGTRLTVT.

This clonotype was counted a few times. The chain combines TRBV12-3 or TRBV12-4 with TRBJ1-6; tentatively, D is TRBD1 (6 bases). V gave up 6 bases and J gave up 9 bases, with 15 bases separating them. The CDR3 spans 14 residues. The CDR3 loop reads CASSPGGRGSPLHF. CDR3 DNA: TGTGCCAGCAGCCCGGGCGGCAGGGGTTCACCCCTCCACTTT.

This clonotype was seen a few times. The V gene is TRBV7-6, the J gene TRBJ2-1; D is perhaps TRBD2 (6 bases). V lost 1 base and J 3 bases, leaving 16 bases between the germline ends. This CDR3 comprises 17 residues. CDR1 is SGHVS and CDR2 is FNYEAQ in the germline V gene. CDR3 protein: CASSLDNSGALYNEQFF. Written as DNA, the CDR3 is TGTGCCAGCAGCTTAGATAATAGCGGCGCACTCTACAATGAGCAGTTCTTC.